This TCR beta chain was profiled in a study of CD8+ T cells in alopecia areata. Peripheral blood and lesional scalp punch biopsies came from alopecia areata patients. As the sequencing template, cDNA was produced by extracting RNA and reverse transcribing it. Some clones are missing from TCRdb's copy, which holds only in-frame ones; the method was immunoSEQ multiplex PCR. This sample yields over 120,000 clones, of which about 60% are seen a single time; 6.4% belongs to the top ten. Germline CDR1 is MGHDK and CDR2 is SYGVNS. The CDR3 runs 13 residues. Trimming cost V 4 bases and J 0 bases, with 6 bases left between them.

The clonotype comes from a human donor with alopecia areata. The material sequenced was CD4+ T cells sorted from blood, taken at week 0. This chain uses TRBV25-1 with TRBJ1-2; no clear D gene. DNA of the CDR3: TGTGCCAGCAGTGGGAGAGCTAACTATGGCTACACCTTC. Protein: CASSGRANYGYTF.